The source of this T cell receptor (beta chain) is a study of T cell repertoires in cytomegalovirus infection. Across the whole study: Researchers turned to recently identified HLA-C-restricted CMV epitopes as well as well-studied HLA-B-restricted ones. Signatures in public TCR beta sequences pointed to both CMV infection and matching HLA type. Study outcomes and limitations: Summed frequency of shared TCR beta families picked out CMV carriers who also had the relevant HLA. Clonotype analysis showed dominance of the ex vivo response by HLA-C-restricted CMV-specific TCR beta clonotypes.

Germline assignment: CDR1 SEHNR and CDR2 FQNEAQ (reference sequence). The CDR3 covers 17 residues. This clonotype was detected only a few times. Its specificity is unknown. A read error may produce the germline difference seen at one junction end. TCRdb recomputed calls from the reads with MiXCR, one row per CDR3 protein. The sample holds roughly 920,000 distinct CDR3 sequences, about a third seen once. Material: cultured CD8+ T cells from PBMCs, obtained from culture after CMV antigen stimulation. This clonotype was obtained from a human donor in good health (CMV status not recorded). Some clones in this sample may be carry-over from other donors' samples. V usage is TRBV7-9 and J usage is TRBJ2-3; 7 positions match TRBD1. CDR3 amino acids: CAGSSHPRDRSTDTQYF. As DNA, the CDR3 is TGTGCCGGCAGTTCACACCCCCGGGACAGAAGCACAGATACGCAGTATTTT.